The rows below give T cell receptor beta chains drawn from one sample of a study of graft-versus-host responses after intestinal transplantation. Method: immunoSEQ multiplex PCR; TCRdb's copy keeps in-frame clones and lacks some. The sample has 90,000 or so clones, around 83% seen once. Their specific antigens are unknown. The source was unstimulated CD4+ T cells sorted from spleen or lymph node cells, collected before intestinal transplant. The receptors were sampled from a human donor who received an intestinal transplant. CDR3s include the opening cysteine and the closing phenylalanine or tryptophan. D genes are given only for firm matches. A clone size is listed for some rows: how often the clone was seen (once, few, many), or a class if it is expanded.

cdr3_aa,cdr3_nt,d_call,v_call,clone_size,j_call
CASSVFLLSNTGELFF,TGTGCCAGCAGTGTATTCCTCCTTTCGAACACCGGGGAGCTGTTTTTT,NA,TRBV2,medium-sized,TRBJ2-2
CASSSSGRGEQFF,TGTGCCAGCAGCTCGAGCGGGAGGGGTGAGCAGTTCTTC,TRBD2,TRBV5-6,NA,TRBJ2-1
CASSPGGADTQYF,TGTGCCAGCTCACCAGGAGGGGCAGATACGCAGTATTTT,NA,TRBV18,NA,TRBJ2-3
CSAASTARQYF,TGCAGTGCTGCTTCGACCGCTAGGCAGTACTTC,NA,TRBV20-1,NA,TRBJ2-7
CAWSVSLVYGYTF,TGTGCCTGGAGTGTGTCTCTAGTTTATGGCTACACCTTC,NA,TRBV30,NA,TRBJ1-2
CASSLGRGQETQYF,TGTGCCAGCAGTTTAGGCAGGGGGCAAGAGACCCAGTACTTC,TRBD1,TRBV27,NA,TRBJ2-5
CASSQVRGGVKNIQYF,TGTGCCAGCAGCCAAGTTAGGGGGGGGGTCAAAAACATTCAGTACTTC,NA,TRBV4-2,few,TRBJ2-4
CASSPTGSNEKLFF,TGTGCCAGCAGTCCGACAGGCTCTAATGAAAAACTGTTTTTT,NA,TRBV6-5,medium-sized,TRBJ1-4
CASRLERTNEKLFF,TGTGCCAGCCGCCTGGAGAGAACTAATGAAAAACTGTTTTTT,NA,TRBV6-6,many,TRBJ1-4
CASSLTPPDYQREQYF,TGCGCCAGCAGCCTGACCCCACCGGACTACCAGCGGGAGCAGTACTTC,NA,TRBV5-1,NA,TRBJ2-7
CASSLQGSYEQYF,TGTGCCAGCAGCTTACAGGGATCCTACGAGCAGTACTTC,NA,TRBV11-3,NA,TRBJ2-7
CASSEGGQGDEKLFF,TGTGCCAGCAGCGAGGGGGGACAGGGGGACGAAAAACTGTTTTTT,TRBD1,TRBV27,NA,TRBJ1-4
CASRTGVNTEAFF,TGTGCCAGCAGGACAGGTGTGAACACTGAAGCTTTCTTT,NA,TRBV28,NA,TRBJ1-1
CASRTPGTGISGYTF,TGTGCCAGCAGGACCCCCGGGACAGGGATTTCGGGCTACACCTTC,TRBD1,TRBV6-1,NA,TRBJ1-2
CASSYWGRFPDTQYF,TGTGCCAGCAGTTACTGGGGGAGGTTCCCAGATACGCAGTATTTT,NA,TRBV6-6,NA,TRBJ2-3
CASSAGGETQYF,TGTGCCAGCAGTGCCGGTGGAGAGACCCAGTACTTC,NA,TRBV2,NA,TRBJ2-5
CASSSPRGTGGPTDTQYF,TGTGCCAGCAGCTCCCCCCGCGGGACCGGGGGGCCCACAGATACGCAGTATTTT,NA,TRBV7-2,NA,TRBJ2-3
CASSKTGQSYNEQFF,TGTGCCAGCAGCAAAACGGGACAGTCCTACAATGAGCAGTTCTTC,NA,TRBV21-1,NA,TRBJ2-1
CASSIGQGSYEQYF,TGTGCCAGTAGTATAGGACAGGGATCCTACGAGCAGTACTTC,TRBD1,TRBV19,NA,TRBJ2-7
CATTSQGQGEDTQYF,TGTGCCACCACTTCGCAAGGCCAGGGTGAAGATACGCAGTATTTT,NA,TRBV15,NA,TRBJ2-3
CASSPQGGTEAFF,TGTGCCAGCAGCCCTCAGGGAGGCACTGAAGCTTTCTTT,NA,TRBV7-9,NA,TRBJ1-1
CASRRGKADTQYF,TGTGCCAGCAGACGGGGGAAAGCAGATACGCAGTATTTT,NA,TRBV28,few,TRBJ2-3
CASSLVGQGFTEAFF,TGTGCCAGCAGCTTAGTGGGACAGGGGTTCACTGAAGCTTTCTTT,TRBD1,TRBV7-9,NA,TRBJ1-1
CASSGPSGSAPYNEQFF,TGTGCCAGCAGTGGACCTAGCGGGAGTGCGCCCTACAATGAGCAGTTCTTC,TRBD2,TRBV6-1,few,TRBJ2-1
CASPQVSYNEQFF,TGTGCCAGCCCCCAGGTTTCCTACAATGAGCAGTTCTTC,NA,TRBV6-4,NA,TRBJ2-1
CASSRGGSGGTGELFF,TGCGCCAGCAGCCGGGGGGGCAGCGGGGGCACCGGGGAGCTGTTTTTT,TRBD2,TRBV5-1,NA,TRBJ2-2
CASSSGASGGGIAKNIQYF,TGTGCCAGTAGTTCCGGGGCTAGCGGGGGGGGTATAGCCAAAAACATTCAGTACTTC,TRBD2,TRBV19,once,TRBJ2-4
CASSYGGGGARETQYF,TGTGCCAGCAGTTATGGTGGAGGGGGGGCCAGGGAGACCCAGTACTTC,NA,TRBV6-5,NA,TRBJ2-5
CASSRGVSPLHF,TGTGCCAGCAGTCGGGGGGTTTCACCCCTCCACTTT,NA,TRBV25-1,once,TRBJ1-6
CASSLDRGRSEKLFF,TGTGCCAGCAGCTTAGACAGGGGGCGGTCTGAAAAACTGTTTTTT,TRBD1,TRBV7-2,few,TRBJ1-4
CASSPRTGRNTGELFF,TGTGCCAGCAGCCCGAGGACAGGAAGGAACACCGGGGAGCTGTTTTTT,TRBD1,TRBV9,NA,TRBJ2-2
CASSLASGGQETQYF,TGCGCCAGCAGCTTGGCCAGCGGGGGGCAAGAGACCCAGTACTTC,TRBD2,TRBV5-1,NA,TRBJ2-5
CASSPYTGDTQYF,TGTGCCAGCTCACCGTATACAGGGGATACGCAGTATTTT,NA,TRBV18,once,TRBJ2-3
CASTAMTSGRHEQFF,TGTGCCAGCACCGCAATGACTAGCGGGAGGCATGAGCAGTTCTTC,TRBD2,TRBV2,NA,TRBJ2-1
CASRDRMNTEAFF,TGTGCCAGCCGGGACAGGATGAACACTGAAGCTTTCTTT,TRBD1,TRBV2,NA,TRBJ1-1
CASSFRQGDTEAFF,TGTGCCAGCAGCTTTCGGCAGGGGGACACTGAAGCTTTCTTT,TRBD1,TRBV7-6,NA,TRBJ1-1
CASSRDIDGYTF,TGTGCCAGCAGCAGGGACATTGATGGCTACACCTTC,NA,TRBV7-9,NA,TRBJ1-2
CATVPRGRGYEQFF,TGTGCCACCGTCCCCAGGGGGCGCGGGTATGAGCAGTTCTTC,TRBD1,TRBV6-1,NA,TRBJ2-1
CASSPRTDRDEKLFF,TGTGCCAGCTCACCTCGAACTGACAGGGATGAAAAACTGTTTTTT,TRBD1,TRBV18,few,TRBJ1-4
CASSLVAGEDQPQHF,TGTGCCAGCAGCTTAGTCGCGGGGGAAGATCAGCCCCAGCATTTT,NA,TRBV7-8,NA,TRBJ1-5
CASSLWTSNEQFF,TGTGCCAGCAGCCTCTGGACTAGCAATGAGCAGTTCTTC,TRBD2,TRBV7-9,NA,TRBJ2-1
CASSLLAGGRTYEQYF,TGTGCCAGCAGTTTATTGGCGGGGGGCCGTACCTACGAGCAGTACTTC,TRBD2,TRBV28,NA,TRBJ2-7
CASSLASGYEQYF,TGCGCCAGCAGCTTGGCTTCCGGGTACGAGCAGTACTTC,NA,TRBV5-1,NA,TRBJ2-7
CASSYSNAEATDTQYF,TGTGCCAGCAGTTACTCGAACGCGGAAGCCACAGATACGCAGTATTTT,NA,TRBV6-6,NA,TRBJ2-3
CASSVGLIYGGEQKLFF,TGTGCCAGCAGCGTAGGGCTAATTTACGGGGGGGAGCAAAAACTGTTTTTT,NA,TRBV9,NA,TRBJ1-4
CASSQVTGPNSPLHF,TGTGCCAGCAGCCAAGTAACAGGGCCTAATTCACCCCTCCACTTT,NA,TRBV4-2,NA,TRBJ1-6